The rows below give T cell receptor beta chains drawn from one sample of a study of CD4+ T cells in melanoma. Data came from immunoSEQ multiplex PCR; TCRdb stores just in-frame clones and leaves some out. The sample lists about 140,000 clones; roughly 91% were seen once. The receptor source for this set is a human donor with melanoma. The CDR3 runs from the conserved cysteine through the conserved F or W. D genes are given only for firm matches. Some rows have no size entry. The others give once, few or many, or a class for an expanded clone.

j_call clone_size v_call d_call cdr3_nt cdr3_aa
TRBJ2-5 . TRBV11-2 TRBD2 TGTGCCAGCGGGCGGGCGGGGGGCCGCCGAGAGACCCAGTACTTC CASGRAGGRRETQYF
TRBJ1-4 . TRBV4-1 . TGCGCCAGCAGCCAAGCAGTTAATGAAAAACTGTTTTTT CASSQAVNEKLFF
TRBJ1-1 . TRBV11-2 TRBD1 TGTGCCTGGACACAGGGGTTTGGTACTGAAGCTTTCTTT CAWTQGFGTEAFF
TRBJ2-1 . TRBV11-2 TRBD1 TGTGCCAGCAGCTCGTCGACAGGGTACTACAATGAGCAGTTCTTC CASSSSTGYYNEQFF
TRBJ2-7 . TRBV5-1 . TGCGCCAGCAGCACGGTGGCGGGCTCCTACGAGCAGTACTTC CASSTVAGSYEQYF
TRBJ1-5 . TRBV29-1 . TGCAGCACTGGCCAAGGGTTGGAGCCCCAGCATTTT CSTGQGLEPQHF
TRBJ2-7 . TRBV11-2 . TGTGCCAGCAGCCAAAACTGGGGAGCCCTTACCTACGAGCAGTACTTC CASSQNWGALTYEQYF
TRBJ2-7 . TRBV5-1 TRBD1 TGCGCCAGCAAGACCGGGACAGGGGCCTACGAGCAGTACTTC CASKTGTGAYEQYF
TRBJ2-5 few TRBV6-5 . TGTGCCAGCAGTTACTCCGGGCTGGAGACCCAGTACTTC CASSYSGLETQYF
TRBJ1-6 . TRBV2 . TGTGCCAGCAGTGGCGACACGGCTAATTCACCCCTCCACTTT CASSGDTANSPLHF
TRBJ2-3 few TRBV11-3 TRBD2 TGTGCCAGCAGCTTAAGAAGCGGGGGGGGGCCAGATACGCAGTATTTT CASSLRSGGGPDTQYF
TRBJ1-6 . TRBV7-2 . TGTGCCAGCCGAACGCCGCCAACGGCGAGCTCCTATAATTCACCCCTCCACTTT CASRTPPTASSYNSPLHF
TRBJ2-1 . TRBV5-1 TRBD2 TGCGCCAGCAGCCTCGGACTAGCGGACTACAATGAGCAGTTCTTC CASSLGLADYNEQFF
TRBJ2-2 . TRBV6-4 . TGTGCCAGCAGAGGGTGGACCGGGGAGCTGTTTTTT CASRGWTGELFF
TRBJ1-1 . TRBV30 TRBD1 TGTGCCTGGAAGGGGACAGGGGGAGCTGAAGCTTTCTTT CAWKGTGGAEAFF
TRBJ2-1 . TRBV7-6 . TGTGCCAGCAGCAAACGTCCGGGGGACAGTAAGAATGAGCAGTTCTTC CASSKRPGDSKNEQFF
TRBJ2-5 . TRBV5-1 . TGCGCCAGCAGCTTGGAACAAGAGACCCAGTACTTC CASSLEQETQYF
TRBJ1-5 . TRBV28 . TGTGCCAGCAGTTTTGGGTCGGGCAGCAATCAGCCCCAGCATTTT CASSFGSGSNQPQHF
TRBJ1-4 . TRBV6-6 TRBD1 TGTGCCAGCAGCGGACAGGTTACTGAAAAACTGTTTTTT CASSGQVTEKLFF
TRBJ2-3 . TRBV5-1 . TGCGCCAGCAGCACGGGTGATACAGGGCTCCCTAGCACAGATACGCAGTATTTT CASSTGDTGLPSTDTQYF
TRBJ2-7 . TRBV7-9 TRBD1 TGTGCCAGCAGCGGCCGACAGGGGGCCAAGGATTCCTACGAGCAGTACTTC CASSGRQGAKDSYEQYF
TRBJ1-3 . TRBV29-1 . TGCAGCGTTGAAGGACAGTTCTCTGGAAACACCATATATTTT CSVEGQFSGNTIYF
TRBJ2-2 . TRBV10-3 . TGTGCCATCAGTGAGTCGCACGGGGAGCTGTTTTTT CAISESHGELFF
TRBJ2-3 once TRBV9 TRBD2 TGTGCCAGCAGCGCCAGGACTAGCGGGGGTAACACAGATACGCAGTATTTT CASSARTSGGNTDTQYF
TRBJ2-3 few TRBV5-5 TRBD2 TGTGCCAGCAGCTTGAGACTAGCGGGGGTTCGAGATACGCAGTATTTT CASSLRLAGVRDTQYF
TRBJ2-3 . TRBV5-5 . TGTGCCAGCAGCTTGCGGGTCAGCACTGGGTCAGATACGCAGTATTTT CASSLRVSTGSDTQYF
TRBJ1-1 . TRBV5-1 . TGCGCCAGCAGCTTGGGTCCGACGAACACTGAAGCTTTCTTT CASSLGPTNTEAFF
TRBJ2-5 . TRBV5-1 . TGCGCCAGCAGCTTGTTTGGGACTGAGCAAGAGACCCAGTACTTC CASSLFGTEQETQYF
TRBJ1-6 . TRBV28 . TGTGCCAGCAGTTTATCGGGATTCGGCCCCCAATCACCCCTCCACTTT CASSLSGFGPQSPLHF
TRBJ2-1 once TRBV6-1 . TGTGCCAGCAGTGGGCAATTCTACAATGAGCAGTTCTTC CASSGQFYNEQFF
TRBJ2-1 . TRBV5-1 TRBD1 TGCGCCAGCAGCACAGTGGGGACAGATTACAATGAGCAGTTCTTC CASSTVGTDYNEQFF